This T cell receptor beta chain was profiled in a study of cytomegalovirus exposure and HLA in healthy donors. This table comes from immunoSEQ multiplex PCR, and its TCRdb copy is limited to in-frame clones, with some not included. This table holds 100,000 to 150,000 clones, roughly nine tenths found once. This CDR3 spans 13 amino acids. J gave up 8 bases and V 4 bases, and 5 bases lay outside the gene matches. Germline loops: CDR1 SGHDT, CDR2 YYEEEE. The sequenced sample was PBMCs. V usage is TRBV5-6 and J usage is TRBJ1-4; 7 bases are shared with TRBD1. This TCR was recovered from a woman in her late teens or twenties in good health and CMV-seronegative. CDR3 loop: CASSPAGGEKLFF. The CDR3 nucleotides are TGTGCCAGCAGCCCAGCAGGGGGAGAAAAACTGTTTTTT.